This T cell receptor (beta chain) originates from a study of regulatory T cells in long-lasting Graves disease. Relying on iRepertoire HTBI primers and Arm-PCR of CDR3 regions, the team built TCR beta libraries. TCRdb ran MiXCR on the multiplex PCR reads and lists one entry per CDR3 protein. The repertoire has roughly 420,000 distinct CDR3 sequences, about 16% of them found once; the top ten carry about 23%. Germline-derived CDR1 and CDR2 are SNHLY and FYNNEI. CDR3 length equals 16 residues. The J segment lost 4 bases and the V segment lost 1 base, leaving 6 bases of the junction unmatched. Sample time point: newly diagnosed GD, antithyroid drugs for less than 3 months. PBMC-derived RNA was used for the TCR library. The same sample was also used in a study of T cells in Graves' hyperthyroidism and ophthalmopathy.

This receptor was identified in a woman under 30 with Graves disease. The chain links TRBV2 to TRBJ2-1; 8 bases match TRBD2. The specimen comprised peripheral blood mononuclear cells (PBMCs), sampled at new diagnosis, from a patient treated with antithyroid drugs. CDR3 in DNA: TGTGCCAGCAGTGAAGGGACTAGCTTTGGATACAATGAGCAGTTCTTC. Protein sequence: CASSEGTSFGYNEQFF.